This T cell receptor beta chain was documented in a study of OX40 agonist ivuxolimab in advanced cancers. TCRdb's copy holds only in-frame clones and misses some; the assay was immunoSEQ multiplex PCR. The top ten hold over 0.7% of the sample, which has about 82,000 clones, over 80% seen once. V shed 6 bases and J 2 bases; nucleotides not matched to a gene: 7. The CDR3 is made up of 15 amino acids. Germline-derived CDR1 and CDR2 are SNHLY and FYNNEI. The chain links TRBV2 to TRBJ2-1, with TRBD1 matching over 7 bases. Source: CD4+ or CD8+ T cells sorted from blood, taken in a trial of the OX40 agonist ivuxolimab. This TCR was sampled from an adult with an advanced solid tumor such as melanoma, head and neck, liver or kidney cancer. The CDR3 reads CASRVRQGTYNEQFF. The CDR3 coding sequence is TGTGCCAGCAGGGTAAGACAGGGAACCTACAATGAGCAGTTCTTC.